This TCR beta chain came from a study of prognosis after radiotherapy for stage I lung cancer. At the level of the study: Oligometastatic NSCLC after surgical resection of the primary tumor was present in a handful of patients, while newly diagnosed primary stage I lung tumors were present in about 13. Concurrent therapy with stereotactic body radiotherapy was received by no patient. Study results and limitations: It was reported that patients with metastases and those without them differed in TRBV and TRBJ gene usage.

Amplicons of TCR beta CDR3 were generated from genomic DNA by two-round multiplex PCR. Individual primers that were specific to each TRBV and TRBJ gene served in first-round PCR. The second round of PCR employed universal primers. TCRdb called the multiplex PCR reads again in MiXCR, with one record for every CDR3 protein. Of approximately 35,000 distinct CDR3 sequences listed, under 40% are singletons. Trimming took 5 bases from V and 0 from J, leaving 17 bases between them. The V gene's germline CDR1 is LNHDA and CDR2 SQIVND (reference sequence). This CDR3 spans 16 amino acids. In this sample, this clonotype turned up many times. Its antigen is undetermined.

The V call is TRBV19, the J call TRBJ2-7; D is perhaps TRBD2 (6 bases). The sequencing here drew on PBMCs, taken before or after stereotactic body radiation therapy (not recorded which). This TCR came from a donor at least 50 years old with non-small cell lung cancer. CDR3 region: CASSARGSGYSYEQYF. The CDR3 bases are TGTGCCAGTAGTGCTAGAGGTAGCGGATACTCCTACGAGCAGTACTTC.